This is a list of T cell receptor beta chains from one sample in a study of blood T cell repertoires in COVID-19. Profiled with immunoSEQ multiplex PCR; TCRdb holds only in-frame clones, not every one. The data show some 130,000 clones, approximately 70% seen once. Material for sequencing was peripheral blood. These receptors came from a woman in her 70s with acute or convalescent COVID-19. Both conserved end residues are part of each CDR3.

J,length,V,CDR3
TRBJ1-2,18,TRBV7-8,CASSYSPGHLVPNYGYTF
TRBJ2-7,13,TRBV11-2,CASSLEASYEQYF
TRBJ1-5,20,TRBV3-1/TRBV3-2,CASSQGPDRVRGRSNQPQHF
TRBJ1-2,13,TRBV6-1,CASSDGRDYGYTF
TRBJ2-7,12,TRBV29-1,CSVGLSSYEQYF
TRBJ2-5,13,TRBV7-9,CASSLHREETQYF
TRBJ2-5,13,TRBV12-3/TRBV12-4,CASSLNSQETQYF
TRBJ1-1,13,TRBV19,CASSQGVDTEAFF
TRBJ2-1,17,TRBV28,CASWGLTGQSLYNEQFF
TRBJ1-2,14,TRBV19,CASIPGQSNYGYTF
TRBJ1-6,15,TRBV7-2,CASSLAPGQGSPLHF
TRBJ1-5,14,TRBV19,CASSIFGNNQPQHF
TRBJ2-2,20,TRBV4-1,CASSQALGTSGRVFTGELFF
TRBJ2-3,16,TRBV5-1,CASSSLAGGLPDTQYF
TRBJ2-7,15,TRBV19,CASSTGTGGAVEQYF
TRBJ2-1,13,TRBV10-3,CAITPDREGEQFF
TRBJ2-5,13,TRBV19,CASSIARVETQYF
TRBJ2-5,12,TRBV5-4,CASSLRGETQYF
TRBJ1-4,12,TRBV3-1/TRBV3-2,CASSPGNEKLFF
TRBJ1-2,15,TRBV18,CASSPPPQGIGGYTF
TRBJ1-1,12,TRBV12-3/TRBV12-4,CASSQQGGEAFF
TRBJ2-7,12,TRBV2,CASKDVAYEQYF
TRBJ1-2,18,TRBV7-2,CASSLVGFGTGGKAGYTF
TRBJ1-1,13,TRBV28,CASRVKGRTEAFF
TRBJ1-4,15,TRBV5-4,CASSRSGTTNEKLFF
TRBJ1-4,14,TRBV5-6,CASSLGITGEKLFF
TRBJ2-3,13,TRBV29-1,CSVGQGWADTQYF
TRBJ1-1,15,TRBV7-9,CASSLEGAQNTEAFF
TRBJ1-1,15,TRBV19,CASGTGGSGDTEAFF
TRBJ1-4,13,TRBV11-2,CASSSGTNEKLFF
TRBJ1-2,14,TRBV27,CASSFLDRGGGYTF
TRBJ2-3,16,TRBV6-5,CASSYSLRSSTDTQYF
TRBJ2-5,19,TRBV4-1,CASSQSGTSGPTWRETQYF